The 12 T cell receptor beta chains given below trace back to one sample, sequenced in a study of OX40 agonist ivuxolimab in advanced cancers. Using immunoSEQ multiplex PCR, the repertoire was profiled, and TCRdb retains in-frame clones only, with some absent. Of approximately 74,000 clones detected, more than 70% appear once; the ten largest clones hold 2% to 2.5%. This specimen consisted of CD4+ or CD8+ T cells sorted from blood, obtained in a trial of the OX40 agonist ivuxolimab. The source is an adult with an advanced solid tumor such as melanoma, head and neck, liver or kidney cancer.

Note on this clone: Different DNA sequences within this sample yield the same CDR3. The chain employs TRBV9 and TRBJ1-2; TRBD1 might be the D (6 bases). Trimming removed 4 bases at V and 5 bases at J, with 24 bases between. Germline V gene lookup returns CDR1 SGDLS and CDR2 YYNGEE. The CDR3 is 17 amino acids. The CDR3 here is CASSPPTGLSATYGYTF. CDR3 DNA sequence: TGTGCCAGCAGCCCTCCTACAGGGCTGTCCGCTACATATGGCTACACCTTC.

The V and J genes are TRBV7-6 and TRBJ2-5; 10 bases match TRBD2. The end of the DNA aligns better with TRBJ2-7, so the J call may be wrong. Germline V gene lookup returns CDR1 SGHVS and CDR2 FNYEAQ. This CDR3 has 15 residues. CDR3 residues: CASSPTSGDSYEQYF. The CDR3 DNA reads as TGTGCCAGCAGCCCCACTAGCGGGGACTCCTACGAGCAGTACTTC.

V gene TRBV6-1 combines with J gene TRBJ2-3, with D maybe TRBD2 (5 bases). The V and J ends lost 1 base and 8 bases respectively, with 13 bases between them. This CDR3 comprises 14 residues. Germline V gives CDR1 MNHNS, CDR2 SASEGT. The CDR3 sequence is CASSEGWRASTQYF. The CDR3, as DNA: TGTGCCAGCAGTGAAGGGTGGCGGGCTAGTACGCAGTATTTT.

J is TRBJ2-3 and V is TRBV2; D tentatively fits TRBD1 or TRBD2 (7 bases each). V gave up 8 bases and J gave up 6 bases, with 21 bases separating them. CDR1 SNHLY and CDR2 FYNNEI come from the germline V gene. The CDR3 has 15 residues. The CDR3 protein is CASGSQGEGWDTQYF. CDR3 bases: TGTGCCAGCGGGTCCCAGGGGGAGGGTTGGGATACGCAGTATTTT.

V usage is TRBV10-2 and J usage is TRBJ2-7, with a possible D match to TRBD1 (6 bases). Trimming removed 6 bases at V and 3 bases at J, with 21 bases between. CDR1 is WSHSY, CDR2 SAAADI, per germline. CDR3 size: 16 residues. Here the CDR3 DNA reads TGCGCCAGCAGCCCCCTGATGGGGGCCCTCTACTACGAGCAGTACTTC. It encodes CASSPLMGALYYEQYF.

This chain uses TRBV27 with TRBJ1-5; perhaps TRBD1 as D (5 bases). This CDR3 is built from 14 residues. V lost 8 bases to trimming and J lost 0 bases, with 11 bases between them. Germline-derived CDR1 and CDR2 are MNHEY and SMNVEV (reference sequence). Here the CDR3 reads CASGSGLSNQPQHF. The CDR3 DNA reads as TGTGCCAGCGGCTCGGGGCTTAGCAATCAGCCCCAGCATTTT.

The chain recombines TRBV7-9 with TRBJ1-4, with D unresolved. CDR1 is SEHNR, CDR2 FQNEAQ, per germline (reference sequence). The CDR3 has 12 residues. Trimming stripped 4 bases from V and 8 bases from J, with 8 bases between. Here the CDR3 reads CASSSGREKLFF. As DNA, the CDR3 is TGTGCCAGCAGCTCTGGCAGGGAAAAACTGTTTTTT.

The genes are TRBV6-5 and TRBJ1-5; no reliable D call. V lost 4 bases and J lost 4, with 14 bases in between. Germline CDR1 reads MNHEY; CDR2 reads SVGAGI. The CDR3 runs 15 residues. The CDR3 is CASSSKMDGNQPQHF. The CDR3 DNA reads TGTGCCAGCAGTTCTAAAATGGACGGGAATCAGCCCCAGCATTTT.

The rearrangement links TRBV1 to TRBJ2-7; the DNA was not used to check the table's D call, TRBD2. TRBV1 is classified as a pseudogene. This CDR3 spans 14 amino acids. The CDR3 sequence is CTSSQGVLADEQYF. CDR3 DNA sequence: TGCACCAGCAGCCAAGGGGTGCTAGCGGACGAGCAGTACTTC.

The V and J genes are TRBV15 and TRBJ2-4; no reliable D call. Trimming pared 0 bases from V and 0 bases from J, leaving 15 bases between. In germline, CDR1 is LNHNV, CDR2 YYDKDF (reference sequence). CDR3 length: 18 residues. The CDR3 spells CATSREGALLGAKNIQYF. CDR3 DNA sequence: TGTGCCACCAGCAGAGAAGGAGCATTGCTGGGAGCCAAAAACATTCAGTACTTC.

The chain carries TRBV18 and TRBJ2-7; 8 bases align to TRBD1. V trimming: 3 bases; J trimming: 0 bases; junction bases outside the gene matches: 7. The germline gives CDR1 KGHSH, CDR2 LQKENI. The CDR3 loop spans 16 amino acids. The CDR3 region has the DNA TGTGCCAGCTCACCGCGACAGGGGACAGGCTCCTACGAGCAGTACTTC. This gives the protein CASSPRQGTGSYEQYF.

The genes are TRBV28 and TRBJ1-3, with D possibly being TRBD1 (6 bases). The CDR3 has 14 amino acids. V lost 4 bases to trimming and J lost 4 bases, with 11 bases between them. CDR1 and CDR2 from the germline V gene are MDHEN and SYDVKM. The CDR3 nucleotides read TGTGCCAGCAGTTCACAGGGTGTGGGAAACACCATATATTTT. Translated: CASSSQGVGNTIYF.